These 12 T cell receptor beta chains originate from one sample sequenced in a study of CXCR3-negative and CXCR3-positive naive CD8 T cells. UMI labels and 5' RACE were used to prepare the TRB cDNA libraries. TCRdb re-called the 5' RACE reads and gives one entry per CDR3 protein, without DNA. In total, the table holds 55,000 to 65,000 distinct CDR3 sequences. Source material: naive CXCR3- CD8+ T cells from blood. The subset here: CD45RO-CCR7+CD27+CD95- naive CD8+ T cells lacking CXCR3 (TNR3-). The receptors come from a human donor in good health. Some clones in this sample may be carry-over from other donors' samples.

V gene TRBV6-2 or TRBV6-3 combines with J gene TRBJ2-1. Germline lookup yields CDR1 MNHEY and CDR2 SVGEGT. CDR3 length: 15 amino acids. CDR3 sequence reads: CASSASPHPSNEQFF.

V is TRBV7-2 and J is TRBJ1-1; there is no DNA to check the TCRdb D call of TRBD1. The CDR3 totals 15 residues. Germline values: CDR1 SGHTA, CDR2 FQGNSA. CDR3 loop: CASSSVRGMNTEAFF.

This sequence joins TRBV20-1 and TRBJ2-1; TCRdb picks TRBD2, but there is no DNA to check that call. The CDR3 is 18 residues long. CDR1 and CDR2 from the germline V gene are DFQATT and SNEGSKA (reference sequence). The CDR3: CSASRPGTSGGAPYEQYF.

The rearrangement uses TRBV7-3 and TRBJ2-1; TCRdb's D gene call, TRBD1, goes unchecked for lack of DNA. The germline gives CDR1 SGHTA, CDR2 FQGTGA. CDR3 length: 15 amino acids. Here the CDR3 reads CASSLGTGPYNEQFF. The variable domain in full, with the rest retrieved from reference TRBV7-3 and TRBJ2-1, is GAGVSQTPSNKVTEKGKYVELRCDPISGHTALYWYRQSLGQGPEFLIYFQGTGAADDSGLPNDRFFAVRPEGSVSTLKIQRTERGDSAVYLCASSLGTGPYNEQFFGPGTRLTVL.

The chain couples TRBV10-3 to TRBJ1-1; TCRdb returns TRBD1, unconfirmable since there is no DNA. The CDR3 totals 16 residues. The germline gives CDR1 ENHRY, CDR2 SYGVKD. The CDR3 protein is CAISEYGGQQNTEAFF.

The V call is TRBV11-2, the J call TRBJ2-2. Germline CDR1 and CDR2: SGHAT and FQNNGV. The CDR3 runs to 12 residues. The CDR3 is CASSSEGGELFF.

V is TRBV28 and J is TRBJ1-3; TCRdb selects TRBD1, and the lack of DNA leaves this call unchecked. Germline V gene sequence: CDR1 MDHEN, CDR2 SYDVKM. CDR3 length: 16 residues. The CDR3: CASSSSPDPIGNTIYF. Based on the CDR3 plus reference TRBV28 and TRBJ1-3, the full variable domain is DVKVTQSSRYLVKRTGEKVFLECVQDMDHENMFWYRQDPGLGLRLIYFSYDVKMKEKGDIPEGYSVSREKKERFSLILESASTNQTSMYLCASSSSPDPIGNTIYFGEGSWLTVV.

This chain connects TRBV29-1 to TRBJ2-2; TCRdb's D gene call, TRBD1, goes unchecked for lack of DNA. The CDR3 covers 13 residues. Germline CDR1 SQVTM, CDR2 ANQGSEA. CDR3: CSALGGGPGELFF.

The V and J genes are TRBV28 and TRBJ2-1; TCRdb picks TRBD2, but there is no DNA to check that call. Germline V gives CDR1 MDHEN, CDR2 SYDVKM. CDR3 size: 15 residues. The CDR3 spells CASTAGPSSYNEQFF.

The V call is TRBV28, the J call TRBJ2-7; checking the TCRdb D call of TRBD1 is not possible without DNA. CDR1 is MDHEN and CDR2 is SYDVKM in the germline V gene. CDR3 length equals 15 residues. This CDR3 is CASSPSPRGPYEQYF.

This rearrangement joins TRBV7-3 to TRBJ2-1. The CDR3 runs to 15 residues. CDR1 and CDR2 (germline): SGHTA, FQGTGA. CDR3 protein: CASSFVANSYNEQFF. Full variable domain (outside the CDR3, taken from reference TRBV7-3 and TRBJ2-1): GAGVSQTPSNKVTEKGKYVELRCDPISGHTALYWYRQSLGQGPEFLIYFQGTGAADDSGLPNDRFFAVRPEGSVSTLKIQRTERGDSAVYLCASSFVANSYNEQFFGPGTRLTVL.

The CDR3 protein is CSVEETGRPYEQYF. The V gene is TRBV29-1, the J gene TRBJ2-7. CDR1 SQVTM and CDR2 ANQGSEA come from the germline V gene. The CDR3 runs 14 residues.